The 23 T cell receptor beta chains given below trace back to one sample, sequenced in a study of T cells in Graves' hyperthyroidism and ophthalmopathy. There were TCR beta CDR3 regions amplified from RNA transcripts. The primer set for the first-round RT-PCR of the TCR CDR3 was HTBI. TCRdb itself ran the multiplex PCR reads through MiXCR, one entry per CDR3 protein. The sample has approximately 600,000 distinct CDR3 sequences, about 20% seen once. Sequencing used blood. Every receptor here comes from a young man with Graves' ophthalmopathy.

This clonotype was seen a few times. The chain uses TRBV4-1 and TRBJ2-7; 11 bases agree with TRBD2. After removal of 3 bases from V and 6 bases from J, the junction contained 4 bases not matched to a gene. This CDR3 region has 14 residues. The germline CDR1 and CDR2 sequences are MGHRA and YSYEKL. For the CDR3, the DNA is TGCGCCAGCAGCCAGCTAGCGGGAGGAGGCGAGCAGTACTTC. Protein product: CASSQLAGGGEQYF.

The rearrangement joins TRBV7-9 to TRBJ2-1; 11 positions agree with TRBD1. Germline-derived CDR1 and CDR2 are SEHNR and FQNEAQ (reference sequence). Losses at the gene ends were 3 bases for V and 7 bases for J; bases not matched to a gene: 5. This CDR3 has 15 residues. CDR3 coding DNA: TGTGCCAGCAGCTTTGGGACAGGGGGACTGAATGAGCAGTTCTTC. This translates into CASSFGTGGLNEQFF.

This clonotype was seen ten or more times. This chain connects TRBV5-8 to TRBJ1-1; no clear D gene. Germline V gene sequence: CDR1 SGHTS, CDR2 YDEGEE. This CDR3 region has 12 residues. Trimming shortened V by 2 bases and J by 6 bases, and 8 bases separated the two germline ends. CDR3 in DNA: TGTGCCAGCAGCTTAGGCAGGTCTGAAGCTTTCTTT. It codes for CASSLGRSEAFF. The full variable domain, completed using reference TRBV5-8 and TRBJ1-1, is EAGVTQSPTHLIKTRGQQATLRCSPISGHTSVYWYQQALGLGLQFLLWYDEGEERNRGNFPPRFSGRQFPNYSSELNVNALELEDSALYLCASSLGRSEAFFGQGTRLTVV.

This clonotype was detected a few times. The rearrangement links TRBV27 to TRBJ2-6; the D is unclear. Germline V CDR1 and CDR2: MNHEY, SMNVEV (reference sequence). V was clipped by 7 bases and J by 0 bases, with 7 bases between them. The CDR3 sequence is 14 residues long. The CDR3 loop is CASTPFSGANVLTF. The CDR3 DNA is TGTGCCAGCACTCCTTTCTCTGGGGCCAACGTCCTGACTTTC. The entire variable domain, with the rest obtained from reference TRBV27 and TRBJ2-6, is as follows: EAQVTQNPRYLITVTGKKLTVTCSQNMNHEYMSWYRQDPGLGLRQIYYSMNVEVTDKGDVPEGYKVSRKEKRNFPLILESPSPNQTSLYFCASTPFSGANVLTFGAGSRLTVL.

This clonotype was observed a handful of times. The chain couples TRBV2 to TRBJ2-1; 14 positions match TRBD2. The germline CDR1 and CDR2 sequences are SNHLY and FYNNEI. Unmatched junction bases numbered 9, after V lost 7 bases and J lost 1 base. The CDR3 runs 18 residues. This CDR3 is CASITGTSGSGSYNEQFF. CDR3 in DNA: TGTGCCAGCATTACCGGGACTAGCGGGAGTGGGTCCTACAATGAGCAGTTCTTC.

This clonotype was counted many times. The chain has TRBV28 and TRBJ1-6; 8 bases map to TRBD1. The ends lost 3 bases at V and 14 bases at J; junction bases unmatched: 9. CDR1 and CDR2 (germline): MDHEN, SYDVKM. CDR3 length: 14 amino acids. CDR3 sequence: CASSFTGGQLTLHF. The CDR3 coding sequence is TGTGCCAGCAGTTTCACAGGGGGGCAGTTGACCCTCCACTTT.

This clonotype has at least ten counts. In nucleotides, the CDR3 is TGTGCCATCAGTGAGTCACGCAATCAGCCCCAGCATTTT. It translates to CAISESRNQPQHF. The V gene is TRBV10-3, the J gene TRBJ1-5; D is unresolved. Germline V CDR1 and CDR2: ENHRY, SYGVKD. The CDR3 has 13 amino acids. V lost 0 bases and J lost 2, with 2 bases in between.

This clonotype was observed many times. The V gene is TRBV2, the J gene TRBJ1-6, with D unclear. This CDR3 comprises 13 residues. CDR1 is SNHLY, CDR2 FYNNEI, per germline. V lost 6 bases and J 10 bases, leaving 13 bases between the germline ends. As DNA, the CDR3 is TGTGCCAGCAGGTGGGAGGGCGGATCACCCCTCCACTTT. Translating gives CASRWEGGSPLHF.

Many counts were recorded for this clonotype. In DNA form, the CDR3 reads TGCAGTGCTAGAGATTTTCTTGAGGCTGAAGCTTTCTTT. Translated: CSARDFLEAEAFF. The chain has TRBV20-1 and TRBJ1-1; D gene uncertain. This CDR3 comprises 13 residues. Trimming cost V 0 bases and J 6 bases, with 11 bases left between them. Germline CDR1 DFQATT, CDR2 SNEGSKA (reference sequence).

In DNA form, the CDR3 reads TGTGCCAGCAGTGAACAGGGGAGGGCTAGCGGAAAAAACATTCAGTACTTC. The encoded protein is CASSEQGRASGKNIQYF. The rearrangement uses TRBV6-1 and TRBJ2-4; tentative D call: TRBD2 (7 bases). Germline-derived CDR1 and CDR2 are MNHNS and SASEGT. The CDR3 runs 17 residues. Trimming shortened V by 2 bases and J by 4 bases, and 18 bases separated the two germline ends.

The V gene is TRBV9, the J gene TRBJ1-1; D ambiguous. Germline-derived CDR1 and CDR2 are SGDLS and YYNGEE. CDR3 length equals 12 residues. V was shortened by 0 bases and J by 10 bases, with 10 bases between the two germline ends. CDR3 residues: CASSVETGRAFF. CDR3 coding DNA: TGTGCCAGCAGCGTAGAGACGGGTAGAGCTTTCTTT.

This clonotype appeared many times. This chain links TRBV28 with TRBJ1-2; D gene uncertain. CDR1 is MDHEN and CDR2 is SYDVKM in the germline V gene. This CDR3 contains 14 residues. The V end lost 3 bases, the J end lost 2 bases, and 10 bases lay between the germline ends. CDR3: CASSFGRSNYGYTF. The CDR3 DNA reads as TGTGCCAGCAGTTTCGGCCGGAGCAACTATGGCTACACCTTC.

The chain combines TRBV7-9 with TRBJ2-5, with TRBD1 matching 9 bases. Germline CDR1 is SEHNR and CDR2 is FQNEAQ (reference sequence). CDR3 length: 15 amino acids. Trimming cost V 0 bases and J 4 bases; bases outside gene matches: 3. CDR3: CASSLAKTGGETQYF. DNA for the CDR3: TGTGCCAGCAGCTTAGCCAAGACAGGGGGAGAGACCCAGTACTTC. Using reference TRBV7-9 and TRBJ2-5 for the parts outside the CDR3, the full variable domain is DTGVSQNPRHKITKRGQNVTFRCDPISEHNRLYWYRQTLGQGPEFLTYFQNEAQLEKSRLLSDRFSAERPKGSFSTLEIQRTEQGDSAMYLCASSLAKTGGETQYFGPGTRLLVL.

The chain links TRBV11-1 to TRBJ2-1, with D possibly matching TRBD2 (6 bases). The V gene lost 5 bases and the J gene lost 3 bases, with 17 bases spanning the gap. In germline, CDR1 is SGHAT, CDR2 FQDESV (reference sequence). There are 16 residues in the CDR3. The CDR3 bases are TGTGCCAGCAGCCCGCTGGAGGGGATGGGCTACAATGAGCAGTTCTTC. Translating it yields CASSPLEGMGYNEQFF.

The CDR3 nucleotides read TGTGCCAGCGGAACCTTGGGGGCGGCCGGGGCCAACGTCCTGACTTTC. Residues: CASGTLGAAGANVLTF. This chain connects TRBV28 to TRBJ2-6, with a tentative D call TRBD1 (6 bases). The V and J ends lost 8 bases and 4 bases respectively, with 18 bases between them. This CDR3 is built from 16 residues. Per germline, CDR1 MDHEN and CDR2 SYDVKM.

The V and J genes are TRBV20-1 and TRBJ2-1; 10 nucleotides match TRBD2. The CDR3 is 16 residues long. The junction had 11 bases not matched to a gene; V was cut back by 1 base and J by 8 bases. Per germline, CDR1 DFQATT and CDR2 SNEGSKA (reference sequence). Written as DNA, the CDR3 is TGCAGTGCTAGAGCCCCAGCGGGAGGGGCTTTAGATGAGCAGTTCTTC. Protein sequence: CSARAPAGGALDEQFF.

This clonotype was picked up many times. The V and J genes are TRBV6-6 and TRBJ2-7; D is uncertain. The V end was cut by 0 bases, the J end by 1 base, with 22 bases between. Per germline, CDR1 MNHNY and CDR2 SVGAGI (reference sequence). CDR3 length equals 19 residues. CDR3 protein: CASSYSPGVGKSTSYEQYF. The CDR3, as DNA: TGTGCCAGCAGTTACTCCCCCGGTGTGGGGAAGAGCACATCCTACGAGCAGTACTTC.

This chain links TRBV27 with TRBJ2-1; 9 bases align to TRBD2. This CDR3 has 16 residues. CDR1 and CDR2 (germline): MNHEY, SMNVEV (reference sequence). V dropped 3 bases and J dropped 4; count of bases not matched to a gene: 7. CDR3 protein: CASSFWREGRYNEQFF. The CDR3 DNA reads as TGTGCCAGCAGTTTCTGGCGGGAGGGCCGATACAATGAGCAGTTCTTC.

The CDR3 is CASSLSSHNSPLHF. CDR3 in DNA: TGTGCCAGCAGTTTGTCATCCCATAATTCACCCCTCCACTTT. V and J are TRBV6-1 and TRBJ1-6; D gene ambiguous. The CDR3 is 14 residues long. V lost 5 bases to trimming and J lost 5 bases, with 10 bases between them. CDR1 MNHNS and CDR2 SASEGT come from the germline V gene.

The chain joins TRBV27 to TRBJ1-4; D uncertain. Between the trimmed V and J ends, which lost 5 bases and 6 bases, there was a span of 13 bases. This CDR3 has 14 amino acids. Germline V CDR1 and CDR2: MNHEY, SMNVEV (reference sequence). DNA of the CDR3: TGTGCCAGCAGTCCCCGGGTGATGGATGAAAAACTGTTTTTT. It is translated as CASSPRVMDEKLFF.

In DNA, the CDR3 is TGTGCCATCAGTGACCCAGGGCCGAGCTCCTACAATGAGCAGTTCTTC. It yields the protein CAISDPGPSSYNEQFF. The V call is TRBV10-3, the J call TRBJ2-1; D might be TRBD1 (5 bases). Trimming removed 3 bases at V and 0 bases at J, with 12 bases between. Germline V lookup: CDR1 ENHRY, CDR2 SYGVKD. The length of the CDR3 is 16 residues.

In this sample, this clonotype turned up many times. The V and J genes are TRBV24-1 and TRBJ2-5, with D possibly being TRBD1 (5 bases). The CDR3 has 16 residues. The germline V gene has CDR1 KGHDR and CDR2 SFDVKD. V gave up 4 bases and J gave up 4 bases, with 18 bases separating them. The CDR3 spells CATSDRDSLYGETQYF. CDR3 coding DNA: TGTGCCACCAGTGACCGTGACAGCCTATATGGAGAGACCCAGTACTTC.

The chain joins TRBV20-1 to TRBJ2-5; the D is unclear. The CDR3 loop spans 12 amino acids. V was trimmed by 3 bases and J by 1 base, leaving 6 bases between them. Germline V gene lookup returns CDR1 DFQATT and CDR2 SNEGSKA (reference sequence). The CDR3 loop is CSARHPQETQYF. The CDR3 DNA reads TGCAGTGCTAGGCATCCCCAAGAGACCCAGTACTTC.